These T cell receptor beta chains were read from a single sample in a study of blood T cell repertoires in COVID-19. The data were produced by immunoSEQ multiplex PCR, yet TCRdb's version contains in-frame clones alone and is incomplete. The sample has about 98,000 clones; about 85% are singletons. Sequences were obtained from peripheral blood. These TCRs come from an elderly woman with acute or convalescent COVID-19. CDR3s include the opening cysteine and the closing phenylalanine or tryptophan. D genes are given only for firm matches. Clone size, where shown, is once, few, many, or a class for clones that have expanded.

d_call,v_call,clone_size,j_call,cdr3_aa,cdr3_nt
TRBD1,TRBV7-7,.,TRBJ1-6,CASSVSGQGLNSPLHF,TGTGCCAGCAGCGTCTCGGGACAGGGCTTAAATTCACCCCTCCACTTT
TRBD1,TRBV5-4,.,TRBJ2-2,CASSTGTGDTGELFF,TGTGCCAGCAGCACCGGGACAGGGGACACCGGGGAGCTGTTTTTT
TRBD1,TRBV6-1,.,TRBJ1-1,CASSDKGARGNTEAFF,TGTGCCAGCAGTGACAAGGGGGCGCGGGGGAACACTGAAGCTTTCTTT
TRBD1,TRBV4-3,.,TRBJ1-4,CASSHAGTGAEKLFF,TGCGCCAGCAGCCATGCCGGGACAGGGGCCGAAAAACTGTTTTTT
.,TRBV7-9,.,TRBJ1-6,CASSLAGSRDSPLHF,TGTGCCAGCAGCTTAGCAGGGTCGAGGGATTCACCCCTCCACTTT
.,TRBV11-2,.,TRBJ2-2,CASRLRGGALTGELFF,TGTGCCAGCAGGCTCAGAGGGGGGGCCCTCACCGGGGAGCTGTTTTTT
.,TRBV28,.,TRBJ1-2,CASIPGGRNYGYTF,TGTGCCAGCATCCCCGGGGGGCGAAACTATGGCTACACCTTC
.,TRBV28,few,TRBJ1-1,CASFYAGSANTEAFF,TGTGCCAGCTTTTACGCCGGGTCGGCGAACACTGAAGCTTTCTTT
.,TRBV2,once,TRBJ2-7,CASSVSTDPNF,TGTGCCAGCAGTGTCTCGACAGACCCTAACTTC
TRBD1,TRBV3-1/TRBV3-2,.,TRBJ1-2,CASSQVDRAGSTF,TGTGCCAGCAGCCAAGTGGACAGGGCTGGGTCCACCTTC
.,TRBV28,.,TRBJ2-6,CASTPTPGAGANVLTF,TGTGCCAGCACCCCGACGCCCGGGGCTGGGGCCAACGTCCTGACTTTC
.,TRBV18,.,TRBJ2-7,CASSPLGSQGKGEQYF,TGTGCCAGCTCACCACTAGGGTCCCAGGGGAAGGGGGAGCAGTACTTC
.,TRBV19,few,TRBJ2-1,CASSLLWARGHYGEQFF,TGTGCCAGTTCCCTCCTTTGGGCCAGGGGTCATTATGGTGAGCAGTTCTTC
.,TRBV6-5,.,TRBJ2-5,CASSYSVRETQYF,TGTGCCAGCAGTTACTCAGTTCGGGAGACCCAGTACTTC
TRBD1,TRBV5-4,.,TRBJ1-3,CASSLQGTGNTIYF,TGTGCCAGCAGCTTACAGGGGACTGGAAACACCATATATTTT
TRBD2,TRBV2,.,TRBJ2-2,CASSGAGVNTGELFF,TGTGCCAGCAGTGGGGCGGGGGTGAACACCGGGGAGCTGTTTTTT
TRBD1,TRBV28,.,TRBJ1-4,CASSLGSAGQGEKLFF,TGTGCCAGCAGTTTGGGCTCGGCGGGACAGGGCGAAAAACTGTTTTTT
.,TRBV4-3,.,TRBJ1-4,CASSQDMGQKLFF,TGCGCCAGCAGCCAAGATATGGGGCAAAAACTGTTTTTT
.,TRBV7-8,.,TRBJ1-6,CASSLAATVNSPLHF,TGTGCCAGCAGCTTAGCGGCTACAGTAAATTCACCCCTCCACTTT
TRBD1,TRBV3-1/TRBV3-2,.,TRBJ2-6,CASSQEVGRDSRSGANVLTF,TGTGCCAGCAGCCAAGAGGTGGGACGGGACAGCAGATCTGGGGCCAACGTCCTGACTTTC
TRBD1,TRBV7-2,.,TRBJ1-1,CASSSPKTGVYRGAEAFF,TGTGCCAGCAGCTCACCAAAGACAGGGGTATACAGAGGTGCTGAAGCTTTCTTT
.,TRBV6-5,.,TRBJ1-6,CASSPGDNSPLHF,TGTGCCAGCAGTCCAGGGGATAATTCACCCCTCCACTTT
.,TRBV19,.,TRBJ1-4,CASSIDQQGATNEKLFF,TGTGCCAGTAGTATAGATCAACAGGGAGCAACTAATGAAAAACTGTTTTTT
TRBD1,TRBV14,.,TRBJ2-3,CASSRFQGAGDTQYF,TGTGCCAGCAGCCGGTTCCAGGGGGCAGGTGATACGCAGTATTTT
.,TRBV4-1,once,TRBJ1-4,CASSQVLRGSANEKLFF,TGCGCCAGCAGCCAAGTGCTCAGGGGCTCAGCTAATGAAAAACTGTTTTTT
TRBD1,TRBV2,.,TRBJ1-5,CASSFGGQGGQPQHF,TGTGCCAGCAGTTTTGGGGGACAGGGAGGTCAGCCCCAGCATTTT
TRBD1,TRBV28,.,TRBJ1-1,CASRTTGLNTEAFF,TGTGCCAGCAGAACGACAGGGTTGAACACTGAAGCTTTCTTT
TRBD1,TRBV19,.,TRBJ2-3,CASSIGTGGPDTQYF,TGTGCCAGTAGTATAGGGACAGGGGGCCCAGATACGCAGTATTTT
TRBD1,TRBV9,once,TRBJ1-2,CASSQTTGGGRGYTF,TGTGCCAGCAGCCAAACAACAGGGGGCGGGCGCGGCTACACCTTC
TRBD1,TRBV27,few,TRBJ1-3,CASSPGTGRNTIYF,TGTGCCAGCAGTCCGGGGACAGGGAGAAACACCATATATTTT
TRBD1,TRBV5-1,.,TRBJ1-4,CASSPHLDRVGDEKLFF,TGCGCCAGCAGCCCCCATCTTGACAGGGTAGGGGATGAAAAACTGTTTTTT
.,TRBV24-1,.,TRBJ1-6,CATSEGEVHSSPLHF,TGTGCCACCAGTGAGGGAGAGGTTCACAGTTCACCCCTCCACTTT
TRBD2,TRBV10-2,once,TRBJ2-1,CASSERRAGDNEQFF,TGCGCCAGCAGTGAACGGCGGGCGGGAGACAATGAGCAGTTCTTC
.,TRBV5-1,few,TRBJ1-2,CASSFGTGPLNYGYTF,TGCGCCAGCAGCTTCGGTACAGGGCCGCTTAACTATGGCTACACCTTC
TRBD1,TRBV4-3,.,TRBJ1-6,CASSQEVGQGRGNNSPLHF,TGCGCCAGCAGCCAAGAGGTAGGACAGGGAAGGGGAAATAATTCACCCCTCCACTTT
.,TRBV29-1,.,TRBJ1-1,CSVEGSMNTEAFF,TGCAGCGTTGAGGGCAGCATGAACACTGAAGCTTTCTTT
.,TRBV4-3,.,TRBJ1-4,CASSQDRGTNEKLFF,TGCGCCAGCAGCCAAGATCGGGGGACTAATGAAAAACTGTTTTTT
TRBD1,TRBV7-8,.,TRBJ1-6,CASSPMGTASPLHF,TGTGCCAGCAGTCCAATGGGGACAGCTTCACCCCTCCACTTT
TRBD1,TRBV5-1,.,TRBJ1-6,CASSEGQSNNSPLHF,TGCGCCAGCAGCGAGGGACAGAGCAATAATTCACCCCTCCACTTT
TRBD1,TRBV3-1/TRBV3-2,.,TRBJ1-2,CASSLSGQYGYTF,TGTGCCAGCAGCCTATCGGGACAGTATGGCTACACCTTC
TRBD1,TRBV2,few,TRBJ1-5,CASSVGQGNQPQHF,TGTGCCAGCAGCGTAGGACAGGGTAATCAGCCCCAGCATTTT
.,TRBV29-1,once,TRBJ1-2,CSVEDSHYGYTF,TGCAGCGTTGAAGATAGTCACTATGGCTACACCTTC
.,TRBV6-5,.,TRBJ2-1,CASSVVYNEQFF,TGTGCCAGCTCGGTCGTTTACAATGAGCAGTTCTTC
.,TRBV5-4,.,TRBJ2-7,CASSPRQGPSYEQYF,TGTGCCAGCAGCCCAAGACAAGGCCCCTCCTACGAGCAGTACTTC
TRBD1,TRBV9,many,TRBJ1-6,CASSPGQGVGNSPLHF,TGTGCCAGCAGCCCCGGACAGGGAGTTGGTAATTCACCCCTCCACTTT